These T cell receptor beta chains were read from a single sample in a study of blood T cell repertoires in COVID-19. The assay was immunoSEQ multiplex PCR, and TCRdb's table has in-frame clones only and misses some. The sample records around 35,000 clones, more than 65% being singletons. Sequenced: peripheral blood. The receptor set was obtained from a man between 65 and 85 years old with COVID-19, enrolled during active disease. The CDR3 runs from the conserved cysteine through the conserved F or W. D genes are given only for firm matches. Clone size is not always given. Where it is, it says once, few, many or a class for expanded clones.

V,size,J,D,length,DNA,CDR3
TRBV7-2,NA,TRBJ2-3,TRBD2,15,TGTGCCAGCAGCTTAAGGCGGGAGGATACAGATACGCAGTATTTT,CASSLRREDTDTQYF
TRBV3-1/TRBV3-2,NA,TRBJ2-1,TRBD2,18,TGTGCCAGCAGCCAACGAGGAACTAGCGGGAGACAGCACGATGAGCAGTTCTTC,CASSQRGTSGRQHDEQFF
TRBV5-5,NA,TRBJ2-2,TRBD1,16,TGTGCCAGCAGCTTCCAGGGACAGATGAACACCGGGGAGCTGTTTTTT,CASSFQGQMNTGELFF
TRBV9,once,TRBJ1-2,NA,13,TGTGCCAGCAGCGTAGTTCAGGCGACAGGCCAAACCTTC,CASSVVQATGQTF
TRBV5-4,NA,TRBJ2-1,NA,15,TGTGCCAGCAGCTTGGAAAGCGGCCAAACACGGGAGCAGTTCTTC,CASSLESGQTREQFF
TRBV30,NA,TRBJ2-3,NA,15,TGTGCCTGGAGCCTACTAGCCGTTAGCACAGATACGCAGTATTTT,CAWSLLAVSTDTQYF
TRBV11-3,NA,TRBJ1-1,NA,16,TGTGCCAGCAGCTTGGCTCGGTCGAGGGTGAACACTGAAGCTTTCTTT,CASSLARSRVNTEAFF
TRBV19,NA,TRBJ1-6,TRBD1,15,TGTGCCAGTAGTATATCAGGGGGCGGGAATTCACCCCTCCACTTT,CASSISGGGNSPLHF
TRBV10-3,NA,TRBJ1-6,NA,16,TGTGCCATCAGTGATGTCGGGAGCTCCTATAATTCACCCCTCCACTTT,CAISDVGSSYNSPLHF
TRBV3-1/TRBV3-2,medium-sized,TRBJ2-7,NA,15,TGTGCCAGCAGTCCAAGGGAGAGGGTCTCCTACGAGCAGTACTTC,CASSPRERVSYEQYF
TRBV2,NA,TRBJ1-6,NA,13,TGTGCCAGCAGCAGGGAATACGGCTCACCCCTCCACTTT,CASSREYGSPLHF
TRBV5-5,NA,TRBJ2-1,TRBD2,15,TGTGCCAGCAGCTTCCTAGCGGGACTCAACAATGAGCAGTTCTTC,CASSFLAGLNNEQFF
TRBV3-1/TRBV3-2,once,TRBJ2-3,NA,14,TGTGCCAGCAGCTCCCACCGCCAGGCAGATACGCAGTATTTT,CASSSHRQADTQYF
TRBV19,NA,TRBJ2-7,NA,13,TGTGCCAGTAGCGCAGGTGCGCGTTACGAGCAGTACTTC,CASSAGARYEQYF
TRBV3-1/TRBV3-2,NA,TRBJ1-5,TRBD1,14,TGTGCCAGCAGCCGGGACAGGGCTAATCAGCCCCAGCATTTT,CASSRDRANQPQHF
TRBV3-1/TRBV3-2,NA,TRBJ1-1,NA,14,TGTGCCAGCACCAGAGGGGGACCAAACACTGAAGCTTTCTTT,CASTRGGPNTEAFF
TRBV7-9,NA,TRBJ2-3,NA,16,TGTGCCAGCAGCTTACCAGGGGTAGAAATCACAGATACGCAGTATTTT,CASSLPGVEITDTQYF
TRBV2,NA,TRBJ2-2,TRBD2,15,TGTGCCAGCAGTCCGGGACTAACTAACACCGGGGAGCTGTTTTTT,CASSPGLTNTGELFF
TRBV15,NA,TRBJ2-7,TRBD1,15,TGTGCCACCAGCGTATCGGGACAGGGTACCTACGAGCAGTACTTC,CATSVSGQGTYEQYF
TRBV30,NA,TRBJ1-5,NA,13,TGTGCCTGGAGTGCAACAGACAATCAGCCCCAGCATTTT,CAWSATDNQPQHF
TRBV11-3,few,TRBJ2-2,NA,15,TGTGCCAGCAGCTCCGCTAGGTTTGATTCCGGGGAGCTGTTTTTT,CASSSARFDSGELFF
TRBV21-1,once,TRBJ2-7,NA,15,TGTGCCAGCAACCAATGGGTTCAGGACTCCTACGAGCAGTACTTC,CASNQWVQDSYEQYF
TRBV2,NA,TRBJ2-5,TRBD1,15,TGTGCCAGCAGTGAAAGTGGACAGGGATGGGAGACCCAGTACTTC,CASSESGQGWETQYF
TRBV29-1,NA,TRBJ2-3,TRBD1,14,TGCAGCGTCCGCGCAGGGGGCAATTCAGATACGCAGTATTTT,CSVRAGGNSDTQYF
TRBV18,NA,TRBJ1-1,NA,16,TGTGCCAGCTCACCGAACAGGGTGAAGGGTAGCACTGAAGCTTTCTTT,CASSPNRVKGSTEAFF
TRBV30,few,TRBJ2-7,TRBD1,16,TGTGCCTGGAGTCACACCCCCGGGACAGGGGGTAACGAGCAGTACTTC,CAWSHTPGTGGNEQYF
TRBV7-9,NA,TRBJ2-7,NA,13,TGTGCCAGCAGCTTATTACAGGGTTCGGAGCAGTACTTC,CASSLLQGSEQYF
TRBV5-1,NA,TRBJ2-1,TRBD2,15,TGCGCCAGCAGCTTGGAACTAGCGGGGGGTGAGGAGCAGTTCTTC,CASSLELAGGEEQFF
TRBV30,NA,TRBJ1-2,NA,13,TGTGCCAGGCCTGGGAGGGGCAACTATGGCTACACCTTC,CARPGRGNYGYTF
TRBV5-4,few,TRBJ2-2,TRBD2,12,TGTGCCGCAGCCCGGGGGGGCGGGGAGCTGTTTTTT,CAAARGGGELFF
TRBV24-1,NA,TRBJ1-1,NA,11,TGTGCCACCAGTGATCGGGCTGAAGCTTTCTTT,CATSDRAEAFF
TRBV28,few,TRBJ1-5,NA,15,TGTGCCAGCAGTTTATGGCAGGTAATCAATCAGCCCCAGCATTTT,CASSLWQVINQPQHF
TRBV13,NA,TRBJ1-1,NA,14,TGTGCCAGCAGCCAAGGACTACTAAGTACTGAAGCTTTCTTT,CASSQGLLSTEAFF
TRBV7-9,NA,TRBJ1-5,TRBD1,18,TGTGCCAGCAGCCCACAGGGGCCAGGGGCTTATAGCAATCAGCCCCAGCATTTT,CASSPQGPGAYSNQPQHF
TRBV5-1,NA,TRBJ2-7,NA,14,TGCGCCAGCAGCTCGGACAGCGTTACCTACGAGCAGTACTTC,CASSSDSVTYEQYF
TRBV6-2/TRBV6-3,NA,TRBJ2-2,TRBD2,15,TGTGCCAGCAGTAAACTAGCGGCCAACACCGGGGAGCTGTTTTTT,CASSKLAANTGELFF
TRBV3-1/TRBV3-2,NA,TRBJ2-2,TRBD2,16,TGTGCCAGCAGCCTGGGGACTAGCGGGAGTACCGGGGAGCTGTTTTTT,CASSLGTSGSTGELFF
TRBV2,NA,TRBJ1-1,NA,13,TGTGCCAGCAGTGAAGCGAGCGGGACTGAAGCTTTCTTT,CASSEASGTEAFF
TRBV18,NA,TRBJ2-5,NA,12,TGTGCCAGCTCACCATCGAGGGAGACCCAGTACTTC,CASSPSRETQYF
TRBV7-8,once,TRBJ2-7,TRBD2,14,TGTGCCAGCAGCTTGAGCGGGAGGATAGACGAGCAGTACTTC,CASSLSGRIDEQYF
TRBV4-1,few,TRBJ1-2,NA,13,TGCGCCAGCAGCCAAGGAGGGACATATGGCTACACCTTC,CASSQGGTYGYTF
TRBV10-3,medium-sized,TRBJ2-5,NA,14,TGTGCCATCAGCCCTTCACAGGCATCGGAGACCCAGTACTTC,CAISPSQASETQYF